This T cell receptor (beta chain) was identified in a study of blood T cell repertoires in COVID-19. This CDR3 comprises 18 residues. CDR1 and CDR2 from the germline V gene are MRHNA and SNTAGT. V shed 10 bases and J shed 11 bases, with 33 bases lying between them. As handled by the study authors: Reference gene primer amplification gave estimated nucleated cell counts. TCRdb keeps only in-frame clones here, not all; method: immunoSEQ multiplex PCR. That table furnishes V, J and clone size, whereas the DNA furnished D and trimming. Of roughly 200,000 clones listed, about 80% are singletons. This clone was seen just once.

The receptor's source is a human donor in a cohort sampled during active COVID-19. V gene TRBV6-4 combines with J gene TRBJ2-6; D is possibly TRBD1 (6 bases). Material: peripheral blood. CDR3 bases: TGTGCCAACCGAGTTCTTATCCCCGGGACATCATTAGGCTACGTCCTGACTTTC. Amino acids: CANRVLIPGTSLGYVLTF.